This TCR beta chain derives from a study of T-cell reconstitution after alpha-beta-depleted transplantation in children. Preparing the TCRbeta library involved the use of unique molecular identifiers. TCRdb passed the PCR reads through MiXCR, listing each CDR3 protein once. The table lists 500,000 to 650,000 distinct CDR3 sequences, approximately 13% of them singletons. V trimming: 0 bases; J trimming: 2 bases; junction bases outside the gene matches: 6. The germline gives CDR1 LGHNA, CDR2 YSLEER. The CDR3 extends over 16 amino acids. The chain links TRBV4-3 to TRBJ2-5, with 7 positions matching TRBD1. The TCR originated in a male patient younger than 18 who had a stem cell transplant for acute myeloid leukemia, so the T cells may come from the graft donor. The specimen comprised PBMCs, mostly from graft donor cells, sampled 360 days after TCRalphabeta/CD19-depleted stem cell transplant. As DNA, the CDR3 is TGCGCCAGCAGCCAAGATTGGGCCAGGGGGCAAGAGACCCAGTACTTC. The encoded protein is CASSQDWARGQETQYF.